This T cell receptor beta chain was observed in a study of blood T cell repertoires in COVID-19 (TCRdb year 2020). Notes on the research overall: Samples from collaborators originated in the United States, Italy and Spain and spanned both the acute and convalescent phases of COVID-19. Samples were obtained from the ongoing ImmuneRACE study (first 160 participants) and from about 1,300 subjects provided by 6 global collaborators. Deeply sampled blood TCRbeta repertoires from subjects exposed to, actively infected with, or recovered from COVID-19 were included in the dataset. The prospective study material was composed of cDNA or gDNA derived from T cells, B-cell-depleted T cells, or PBMCs. Sample metadata almost always included a de-identified subject ID, COVID-19 status, age in years and sex. A freely available public database, intended as a resource for researchers studying the immune response to SARS-CoV-2, is where the repertoires were released. Where available, HLA class I and class II types were obtained from metadata supplied by the sample provider rather than from assay-based typing.

The germline V gene sets CDR1 to SGHTA and CDR2 to FQGNSA. Clipping removes 4 bases from V and 1 base from J, with 6 as the unmatched junction base count. The CDR3 runs 15 residues from the cysteine to the phenylalanine. The CDR3 DNA has 45 bases and is translated from base 1. TCRbeta CDR3 regions were amplified from genomic DNA by means of the immunoSEQ Assay, a bias-controlled multiplex PCR. The study's processing was this. The number of nucleated cells in each sample was estimated by amplification of reference gene primers within the assay. Sequence reads were collapsed and filtered to measure the absolute abundance of every unique TCRbeta CDR3 rearrangement. For each sample, productive Simpson clonality was calculated as the square root of Simpson's diversity index over productive rearrangements. Held by TCRdb, this immuneACCESS table contains in-frame sequences only and omits some clones. Under half of the omission traces to an unresolved V gene where checked; the cause of the rest is unknown. The DNA gave D and trimming, while V, J and clone size come from that table. This sample gives fewer than 200,000 clones in total; about 82% of them show up just once. The ten largest clones represent approximately 8.2% of the sample.

At one collaborating source in Seattle, patients were enrolled during active infection and were followed longitudinally through the course of disease. Each collaborating institution followed its own protocols to collect whole blood in K2EDTA tubes. For TCRbeta analysis, collaborators shipped samples as frozen whole blood, isolated PBMCs, or DNA extracted from either of those sample types. Concerning this clone itself: Its antigen is still unknown. No much larger clonotype is one base removed from it; base qualities were not supplied.

Results the study describes overall, beyond this receptor: The quantity of clinical and demographic metadata differed by source and by participant and was supplied without curation.

The specimen was peripheral blood. The sequence derives from a woman at least 80 years old with COVID-19, enrolled during active disease. The chain uses TRBV7-2 and TRBJ2-5, and TRBD2 matches 7 of the central bases. The CDR3 region: CASSSQGGSQETQYF. The DNA sequence follows: TGTGCCAGCAGCTCCCAAGGCGGGAGCCAAGAGACCCAGTACTTC.